This T cell receptor (beta chain) was identified in a study of T cells in localized non-small cell lung cancer. Findings and limits, study-wide: Median detection of top 100 tumor clones in adjacent lung was approximately 50 clones. There was higher T cell clonality in uninvolved adjacent lung than in tumor, and it was highest there. Sequencing, confined to only one tumor region, leaves heterogeneity possible. Longer survival (overall) was linked to higher T cell density in blood.

Per the germline V gene, CDR1 is GTSNPN and CDR2 is SVGIG (reference sequence). V was pared by 6 bases and J by 3 bases, with 11 bases of the junction left unmatched. The CDR3 has 15 amino acids. Produced via immunoSEQ multiplex PCR; TCRdb's table is partial and in-frame only. The top ten clones hold roughly 4.9% of a sample with 40,000 to 55,000 clones, roughly 75% of them seen once. Points on this clone: The antigen is undetermined.

This specimen consisted of PBMCs, obtained before any cancer treatment. The receptor was derived from a woman aged 35 to 70 with stage II lung adenocarcinoma. The rearrangement uses TRBV30 and TRBJ1-5; 7 bases align to TRBD1. The CDR3 region is CACKDRDLNNQPQHF. CDR3 nucleotides: TGTGCCTGCAAAGACAGGGACCTAAACAATCAGCCCCAGCATTTT.